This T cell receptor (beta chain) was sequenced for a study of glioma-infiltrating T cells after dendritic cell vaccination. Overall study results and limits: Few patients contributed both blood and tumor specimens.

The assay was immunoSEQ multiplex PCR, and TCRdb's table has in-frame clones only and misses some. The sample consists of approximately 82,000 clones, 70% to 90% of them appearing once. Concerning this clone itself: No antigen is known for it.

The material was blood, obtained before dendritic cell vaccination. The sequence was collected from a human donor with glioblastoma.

The DNA of the CDR3 is TGTGCCAGCAGCTTACACACGGGCGGGGAGCTGTTTTTT. Encoded protein: CASSLHTGGELFF. The chain combines TRBV7-9 with TRBJ2-2; no definite D call. Trimming removed 2 bases from V and 7 bases from J, with 8 bases in between. CDR3 length equals 13 residues. Germline V gives CDR1 SEHNR, CDR2 FQNEAQ (reference sequence).